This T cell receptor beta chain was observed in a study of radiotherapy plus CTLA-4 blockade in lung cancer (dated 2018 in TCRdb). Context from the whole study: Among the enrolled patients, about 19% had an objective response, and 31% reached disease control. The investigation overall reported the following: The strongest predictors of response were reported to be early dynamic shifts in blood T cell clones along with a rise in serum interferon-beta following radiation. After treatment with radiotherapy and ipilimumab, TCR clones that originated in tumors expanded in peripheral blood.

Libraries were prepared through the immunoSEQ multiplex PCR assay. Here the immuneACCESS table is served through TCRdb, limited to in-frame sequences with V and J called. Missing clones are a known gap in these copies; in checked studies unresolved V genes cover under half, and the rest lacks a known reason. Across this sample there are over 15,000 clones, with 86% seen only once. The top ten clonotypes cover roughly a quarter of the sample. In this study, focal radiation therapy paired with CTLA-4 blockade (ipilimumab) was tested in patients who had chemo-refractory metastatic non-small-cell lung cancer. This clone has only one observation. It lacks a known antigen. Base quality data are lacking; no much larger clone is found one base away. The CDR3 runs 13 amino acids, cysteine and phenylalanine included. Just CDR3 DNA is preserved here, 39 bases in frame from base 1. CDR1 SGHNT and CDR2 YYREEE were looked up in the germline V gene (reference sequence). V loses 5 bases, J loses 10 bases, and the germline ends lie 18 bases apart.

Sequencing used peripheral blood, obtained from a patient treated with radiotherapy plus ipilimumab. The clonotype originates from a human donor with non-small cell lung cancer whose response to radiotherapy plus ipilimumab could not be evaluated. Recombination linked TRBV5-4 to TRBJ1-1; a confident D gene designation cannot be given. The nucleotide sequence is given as TGTGCCAGCAGGAAGGACCTCAGTAGCGGAGCTTTCTTT. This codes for CASRKDLSSGAFF.